This T cell receptor beta chain originates from a study of T cell responses to AZD1222 COVID-19 vaccine. This CDR3 comprises 14 residues. V gave up 4 bases and J gave up 2 bases; unmatched junction bases: 4. Germline V gene sequence: CDR1 SEHNR, CDR2 FQNEAQ (reference sequence). Sequenced by immunoSEQ multiplex PCR; TCRdb stores in-frame clones only, minus some. The sample includes more than 70,000 clones, 70% to 90% of them seen just once. Material: peripheral blood, obtained on day 0 of AZD1222 vaccination. The chain joins TRBV7-9 to TRBJ1-1, with 7 bases identical to TRBD1. This receptor was obtained from an adult in good health. CDR3 nucleotide sequence: TGTGCCAGCAGCTATTGGACAGGTAACACTGAAGCTTTCTTT. Translated: CASSYWTGNTEAFF.